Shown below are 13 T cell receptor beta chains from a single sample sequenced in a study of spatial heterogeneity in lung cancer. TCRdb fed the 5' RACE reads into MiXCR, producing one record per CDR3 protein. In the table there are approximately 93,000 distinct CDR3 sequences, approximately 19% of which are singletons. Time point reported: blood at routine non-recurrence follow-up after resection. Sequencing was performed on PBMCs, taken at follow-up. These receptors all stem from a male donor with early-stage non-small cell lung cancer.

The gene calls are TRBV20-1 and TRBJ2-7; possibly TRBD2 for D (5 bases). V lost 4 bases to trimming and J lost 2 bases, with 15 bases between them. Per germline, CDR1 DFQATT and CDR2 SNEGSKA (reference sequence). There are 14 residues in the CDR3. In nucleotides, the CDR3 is TGCAGTGCTAACCGTGGTAGCGAAACCTACGAGCAGTACTTC. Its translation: CSANRGSETYEQYF.

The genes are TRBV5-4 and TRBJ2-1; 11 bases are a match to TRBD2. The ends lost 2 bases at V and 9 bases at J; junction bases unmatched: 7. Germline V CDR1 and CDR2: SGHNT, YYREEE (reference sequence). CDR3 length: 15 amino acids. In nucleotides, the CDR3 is TGTGCCAGCAGCTTAGTAGCGGGGGGGCGAGGTGAGCAGTTCTTC. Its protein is CASSLVAGGRGEQFF. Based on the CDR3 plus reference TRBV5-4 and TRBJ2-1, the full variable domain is ETGVTQSPTHLIKTRGQQVTLRCSSQSGHNTVSWYQQALGQGPQFIFQYYREEENGRGNFPPRFSGLQFPNYSSELNVNALELDDSALYLCASSLVAGGRGEQFFGPGTRLTVL.

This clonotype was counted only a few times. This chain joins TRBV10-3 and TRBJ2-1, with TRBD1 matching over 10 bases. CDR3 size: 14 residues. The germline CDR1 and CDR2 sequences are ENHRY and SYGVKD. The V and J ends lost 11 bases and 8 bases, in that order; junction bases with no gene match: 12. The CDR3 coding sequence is TGTGCCTCCATGACAGGGGGCTCTAAGGATGAGCAGTTCTTC. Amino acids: CASMTGGSKDEQFF.

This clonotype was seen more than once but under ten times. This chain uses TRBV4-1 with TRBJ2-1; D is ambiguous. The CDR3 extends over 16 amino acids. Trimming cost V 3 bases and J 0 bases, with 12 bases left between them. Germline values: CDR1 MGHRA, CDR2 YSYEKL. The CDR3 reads CASSQEGRSSYNEQFF. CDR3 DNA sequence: TGCGCCAGCAGCCAGGAAGGACGGAGCTCCTACAATGAGCAGTTCTTC.

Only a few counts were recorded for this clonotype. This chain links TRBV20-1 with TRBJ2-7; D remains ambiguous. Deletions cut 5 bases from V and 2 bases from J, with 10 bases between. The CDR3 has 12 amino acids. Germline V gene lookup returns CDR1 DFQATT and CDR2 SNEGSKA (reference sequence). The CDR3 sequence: CSAVTGTYEQYF. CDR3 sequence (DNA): TGCAGTGCTGTCACCGGCACCTACGAGCAGTACTTC.

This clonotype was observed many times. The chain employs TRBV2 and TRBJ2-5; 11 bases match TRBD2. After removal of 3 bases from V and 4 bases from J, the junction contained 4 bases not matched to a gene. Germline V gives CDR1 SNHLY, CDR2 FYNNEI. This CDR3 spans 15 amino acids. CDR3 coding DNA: TGTGCCAGCAGTGACTCTAGCGGGGGGTTAGAGACCCAGTACTTC. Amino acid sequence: CASSDSSGGLETQYF. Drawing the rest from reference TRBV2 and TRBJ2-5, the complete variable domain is EPEVTQTPSHQVTQMGQEVILRCVPISNHLYFYWYRQILGQKVEFLVSFYNNEISEKSEIFDDQFSVERPDGSNFTLKIRSTKLEDSAMYFCASSDSSGGLETQYFGPGTRLLVL.

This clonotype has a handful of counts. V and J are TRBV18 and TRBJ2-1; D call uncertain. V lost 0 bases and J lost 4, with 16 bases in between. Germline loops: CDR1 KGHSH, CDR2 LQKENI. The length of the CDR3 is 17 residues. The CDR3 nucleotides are TGTGCCAGCTCACCACCCATGTCAGGAGTACTTTACAATGAGCAGTTCTTC. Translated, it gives CASSPPMSGVLYNEQFF.

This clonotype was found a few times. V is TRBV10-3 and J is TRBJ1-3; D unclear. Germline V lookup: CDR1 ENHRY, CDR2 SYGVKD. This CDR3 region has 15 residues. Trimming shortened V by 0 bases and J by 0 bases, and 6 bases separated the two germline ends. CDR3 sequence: CAISESLTSGNTIYF. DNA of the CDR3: TGTGCCATCAGTGAGTCTCTCACCTCTGGAAACACCATATATTTT.

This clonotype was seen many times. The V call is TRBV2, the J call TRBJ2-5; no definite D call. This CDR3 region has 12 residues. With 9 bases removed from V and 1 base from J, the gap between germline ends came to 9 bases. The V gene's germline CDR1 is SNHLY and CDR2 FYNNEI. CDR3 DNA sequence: TGTGCCAGGCAGAGCATCCAAGAGACCCAGTACTTC. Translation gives CARQSIQETQYF.

CDR3 amino acids: CASSQETGTSAYNEQFF. The CDR3 DNA sequence: TGTGCCAGCAGCCAAGAAACCGGGACTAGCGCTTACAATGAGCAGTTCTTC. The V call is TRBV4-2, the J call TRBJ2-1; TRBD2 matches 10 bases. The length of the CDR3 is 17 residues. J was trimmed by 4 bases and V by 0 bases; bases with no gene match: 6. Germline assignment: CDR1 LGHNA and CDR2 YNFKEQ.

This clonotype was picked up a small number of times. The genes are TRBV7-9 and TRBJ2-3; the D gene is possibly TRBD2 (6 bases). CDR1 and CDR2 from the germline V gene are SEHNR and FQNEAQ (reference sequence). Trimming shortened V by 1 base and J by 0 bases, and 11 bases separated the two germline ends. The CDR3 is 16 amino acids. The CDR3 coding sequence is TGTGCCAGCAGCTTAGGGAGGGCCGAGAGCACAGATACGCAGTATTTT. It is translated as CASSLGRAESTDTQYF. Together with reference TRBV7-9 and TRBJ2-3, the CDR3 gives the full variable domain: DTGVSQNPRHKITKRGQNVTFRCDPISEHNRLYWYRQTLGQGPEFLTYFQNEAQLEKSRLLSDRFSAERPKGSFSTLEIQRTEQGDSAMYLCASSLGRAESTDTQYFGPGTRLTVL.

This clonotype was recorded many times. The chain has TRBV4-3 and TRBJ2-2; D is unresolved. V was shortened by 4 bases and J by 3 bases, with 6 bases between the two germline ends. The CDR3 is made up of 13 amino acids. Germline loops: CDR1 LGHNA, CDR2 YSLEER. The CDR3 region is CASSPGYTGELFF. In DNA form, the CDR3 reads TGCGCCAGCAGCCCCGGGTACACCGGGGAGCTGTTTTTT.

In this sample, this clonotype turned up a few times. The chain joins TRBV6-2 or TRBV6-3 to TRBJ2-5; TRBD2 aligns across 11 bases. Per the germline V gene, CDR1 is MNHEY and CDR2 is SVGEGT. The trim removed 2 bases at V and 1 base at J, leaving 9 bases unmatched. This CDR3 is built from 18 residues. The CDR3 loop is CASSYPSGTSGLQETQYF. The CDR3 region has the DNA TGTGCCAGCAGTTACCCCTCCGGGACTAGCGGCCTCCAAGAGACCCAGTACTTC.